The 4 T cell receptor beta chains reported below all come from one sample, sequenced in a study of T-cell memory formation after mild COVID-19. Each CDR3 protein is one row after TCRdb ran MiXCR on the 5' RACE reads. The sample lists approximately 500,000 distinct CDR3 sequences, roughly 25% occurring once. Sequenced sample: PBMCs or a T cell subset sorted from them (not recorded which). Receptors originate from an adult woman who had mild COVID-19 (a few samples of this study predate the infection). Cell type and time point are not known.

This clonotype was seen only a few times. CDR3 amino acids: CSVTRTFQETQYF. For the CDR3, the DNA is TGCAGCGTTACTAGGACCTTCCAAGAGACCCAGTACTTC. The chain has TRBV29-1 and TRBJ2-5; tentatively, D is TRBD2 (5 bases). In germline, CDR1 is SQVTM, CDR2 ANQGSEA. Deletions cut 5 bases from V and 1 base from J, with 11 bases between. CDR3 length: 13 amino acids.

The chain is built from TRBV29-1 and TRBJ1-2, with a weak D call TRBD1 (6 bases). V lost 1 base and J 8 bases, leaving 14 bases between the germline ends. Germline CDR1 is SQVTM and CDR2 is ANQGSEA. This CDR3 is 13 amino acids long. CDR3 nucleotide sequence: TGCAGCGTTGAAGGTCCAAACAGGGAGGGCTACACCTTC. Translation gives CSVEGPNREGYTF.

This clonotype was picked up many times. The rearrangement links TRBV30 to TRBJ2-1; D perhaps matches TRBD1 (6 bases). V shed 3 bases and J shed 7 bases, with 10 bases lying between them. The CDR3 sequence is 12 residues long. Germline V lookup: CDR1 GTSNPN, CDR2 SVGIG (reference sequence). CDR3 sequence (DNA): TGTGCCTGGAGGGGAAGGGGGAATGAGCAGTTCTTC. This gives the protein CAWRGRGNEQFF.

In this sample, this clonotype turned up a few times. The J gene is TRBJ1-1, the V gene TRBV29-1, with a possible D match to TRBD1 (6 bases). Per the germline V gene, CDR1 is SQVTM and CDR2 is ANQGSEA. Between the trimmed V and J ends, which lost 4 bases and 6 bases, there was a span of 12 bases. This CDR3 spans 12 amino acids. CDR3 DNA sequence: TGCAGCGTTGGAGACAGGCAATCTGAAGCTTTCTTT. It translates to CSVGDRQSEAFF.